This note documents a single T cell receptor (beta chain) sequence. Its antigen is unknown. TCRdb processed the RACE reads anew with MiXCR; each CDR3 protein has one entry. The table lists 340,000 or so distinct CDR3 sequences, approximately 6.3% of them singletons. The sample belongs to a study of human T cells and chemical hapten exposure. The time point was: patch test 1, 2 weeks after DPC sensitization. Specified treatment: therapeutic diphenylcyclopropenone sensitization with weekly scalp DPC. The donor pool consisted of alopecia patients aged 18 to 70 years, considered suitable for DPC. Overall study findings and caveats: Donors, who had alopecia, may show an immune response that differs from healthy people's. Sensitization with DPC brought no change to TCRs above 1 in 1000 in frequency.

The receptor's source is a woman aged 18-35 years with alopecia areata. Some clones in this sample may be carry-over from other donors' samples. The source was whole blood, collected in connection with sensitization to the hapten diphenylcyclopropenone (DPC).

CDR3 amino acids: CASSVGVGNEQYF. The CDR3 DNA is TGTGCCAGCAGCGTAGGCGTGGGAAACGAGCAGTACTTC. This chain connects TRBV9 to TRBJ2-7; D is unclear. Germline CDR1 reads SGDLS; CDR2 reads YYNGEE. Trimming left V 0 bases short and J 5 bases short, with 9 bases between. The CDR3 length is 13 residues.